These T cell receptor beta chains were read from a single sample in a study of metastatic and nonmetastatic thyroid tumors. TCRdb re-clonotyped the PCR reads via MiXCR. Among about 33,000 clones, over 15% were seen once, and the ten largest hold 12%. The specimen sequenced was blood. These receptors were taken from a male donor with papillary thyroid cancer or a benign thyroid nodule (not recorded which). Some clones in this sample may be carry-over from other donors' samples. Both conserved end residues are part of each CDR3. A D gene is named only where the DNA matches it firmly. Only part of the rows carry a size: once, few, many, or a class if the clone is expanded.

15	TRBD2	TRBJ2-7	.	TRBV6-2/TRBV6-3	CASSSGLAGGYEQYF	TGTGCCAGCAGCTCCGGACTAGCGGGGGGTTACGAGCAGTACTTC
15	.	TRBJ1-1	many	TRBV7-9	CASSLGVRENTEAFF	TGTGCCAGCAGCTTAGGGGTCAGGGAGAACACTGAAGCTTTCTTT
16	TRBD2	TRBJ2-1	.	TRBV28	CASSFHGGRSDNEQFF	TGTGCCAGCAGTTTTCATGGCGGGAGGTCTGACAATGAGCAGTTCTTC
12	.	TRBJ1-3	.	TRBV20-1	CSAPVAGNTIYF	TGCAGTGCTCCGGTGGCTGGAAACACCATATATTTT
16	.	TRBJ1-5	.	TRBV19	CASNARGRGVNQPQHF	TGTGCCAGTAACGCTAGAGGGCGGGGGGTCAATCAGCCCCAGCATTTT
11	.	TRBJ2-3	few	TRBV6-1	CASSPRDTQYF	TGTGCCAGCAGTCCCCGAGATACGCAGTATTTT
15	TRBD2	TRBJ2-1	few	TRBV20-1	CSAAARLAGGNEQFF	TGCAGTGCTGCTGCCCGACTAGCGGGAGGCAATGAGCAGTTCTTC
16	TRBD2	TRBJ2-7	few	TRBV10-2	CASSEGGLAVSYEQYF	TGCGCCAGCAGTGAAGGCGGACTAGCGGTCTCCTACGAGCAGTACTTC
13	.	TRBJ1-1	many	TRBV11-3	CASSYTEGTEAFF	TGTGCCAGCAGCTATACAGAAGGCACTGAAGCTTTCTTT
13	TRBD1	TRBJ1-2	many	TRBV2	CASSVQQGRLYTF	TGTGCCAGCAGTGTGCAACAGGGGAGGTTGTACACCTTC
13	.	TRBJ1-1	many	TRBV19	CASGGARNTEAFF	TGTGCCAGCGGAGGGGCGAGGAACACTGAAGCTTTCTTT
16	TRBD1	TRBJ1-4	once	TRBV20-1	CSARGGPGQAREKLFF	TGCAGTGCTAGGGGGGGCCCGGGACAGGCCAGGGAAAAACTGTTTTTT
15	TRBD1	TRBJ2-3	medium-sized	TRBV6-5	CASSYSGQGKDTQYF	TGTGCCAGCAGTTACTCAGGACAGGGGAAAGATACGCAGTATTTT
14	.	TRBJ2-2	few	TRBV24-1	CATSDSRDRLKLFF	TGTGCCACCAGTGACTCTCGAGACAGACTTAAGCTGTTTTTT
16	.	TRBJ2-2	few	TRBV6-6	CASSYSAGGNTGELFF	TGTGCCAGCAGTTACTCCGCAGGAGGCAACACCGGGGAGCTGTTTTTT
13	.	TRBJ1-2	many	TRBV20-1	CSASVTGRYGYTF	TGCAGTGCTAGCGTGACAGGTCGCTATGGCTACACCTTC
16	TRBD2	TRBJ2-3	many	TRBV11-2	CASSPSGGLSTDTQYF	TGTGCCAGCAGCCCCAGCGGGGGACTTAGCACAGATACGCAGTATTTT
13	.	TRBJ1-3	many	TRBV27	CASRPSSGNTIYF	TGTGCCAGCAGGCCCTCCTCTGGAAACACCATATATTTT
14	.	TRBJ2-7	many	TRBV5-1	CASSLRGVNYEQYF	TGCGCCAGCAGCTTGAGAGGAGTTAACTACGAGCAGTACTTC
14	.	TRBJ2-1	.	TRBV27	CATRPLMVLNEQFF	TGTGCCACTAGACCCCTGATGGTACTCAATGAGCAGTTCTTC
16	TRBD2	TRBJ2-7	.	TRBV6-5	CASSYSASGRPYEQYF	TGTGCCAGCAGTTACTCGGCCAGCGGGAGACCCTACGAGCAGTACTTC
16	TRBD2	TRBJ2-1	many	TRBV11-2	CASSLDQPSGYNEQFF	TGTGCCAGCAGCTTAGATCAACCTAGCGGTTACAATGAGCAGTTCTTC
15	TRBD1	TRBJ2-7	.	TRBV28	CASTSRDRGFYEQYF	TGTGCCAGCACCTCCCGGGACAGGGGCTTCTACGAGCAGTACTTC
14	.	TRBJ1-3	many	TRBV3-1	CASSQGGAGNTIYF	TGTGCCAGCAGCCAAGGGGGTGCTGGAAACACCATATATTTT
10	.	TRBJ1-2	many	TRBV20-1	CSAPEFGYTF	TGCAGTGCCCCTGAATTTGGCTACACCTTC
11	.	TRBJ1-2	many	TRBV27	CASSPGNGYTF	TGTGCCAGCAGTCCAGGGAATGGCTACACCTTC
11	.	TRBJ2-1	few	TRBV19	CASEQYNEQFF	TGTGCCAGTGAGCAGTACAATGAGCAGTTCTTC
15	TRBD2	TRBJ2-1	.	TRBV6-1	CASSVLAGGYNEQFF	TGTGCCAGCAGTGTACTAGCGGGAGGGTACAATGAGCAGTTCTTC
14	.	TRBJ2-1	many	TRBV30	CAWSVGVSYNEQFF	TGTGCCTGGAGTGTAGGGGTATCCTACAATGAGCAGTTCTTC
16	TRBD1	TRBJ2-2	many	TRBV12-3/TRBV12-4	CASSYSGGGDTGELFF	TGTGCCAGCAGTTACTCAGGGGGCGGGGACACCGGGGAGCTGTTTTTT
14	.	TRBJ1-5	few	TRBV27	CASSLSYSNQPQHF	TGTGCCAGCAGTCTCAGTTATAGCAATCAGCCCCAGCATTTT
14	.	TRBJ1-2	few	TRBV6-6	CASSYLNRGYGYTF	TGTGCCAGCAGTTACTTGAATCGGGGCTATGGCTACACCTTC
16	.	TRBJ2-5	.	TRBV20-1	CSATPPAGKGIETQYF	TGCAGCGCTACACCGCCGGCCGGGAAAGGGATCGAGACCCAGTACTTC
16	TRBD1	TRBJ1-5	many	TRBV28	CASSLPGQDSNQPQHF	TGTGCCAGCAGTTTACCGGGACAGGATAGCAATCAGCCCCAGCATTTT
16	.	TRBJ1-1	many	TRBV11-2	CASSSGQGQENTEAFF	TGTGCCAGCAGCTCTGGCCAGGGGCAGGAGAACACTGAAGCTTTCTTT